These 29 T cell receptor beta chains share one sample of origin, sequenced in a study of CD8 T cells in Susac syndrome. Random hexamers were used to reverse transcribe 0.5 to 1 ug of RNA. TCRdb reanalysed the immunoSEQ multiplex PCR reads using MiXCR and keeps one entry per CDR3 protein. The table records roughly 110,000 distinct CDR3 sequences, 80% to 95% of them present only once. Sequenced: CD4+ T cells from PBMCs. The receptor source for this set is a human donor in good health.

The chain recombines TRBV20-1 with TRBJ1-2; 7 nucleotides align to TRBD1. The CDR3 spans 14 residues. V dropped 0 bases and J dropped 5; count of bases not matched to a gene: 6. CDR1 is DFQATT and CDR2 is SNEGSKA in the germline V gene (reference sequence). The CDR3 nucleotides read TGCAGTGCTAGAGACGGGACAGCTATGTATGGCTACACCTTC. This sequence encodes CSARDGTAMYGYTF.

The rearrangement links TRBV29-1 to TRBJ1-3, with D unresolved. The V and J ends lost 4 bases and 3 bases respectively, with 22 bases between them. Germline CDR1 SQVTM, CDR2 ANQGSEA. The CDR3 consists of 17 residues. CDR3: CSVAPPDSGPDGNTIYF. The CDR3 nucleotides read TGCAGCGTTGCCCCACCGGATTCCGGCCCAGATGGAAACACCATATATTTT.

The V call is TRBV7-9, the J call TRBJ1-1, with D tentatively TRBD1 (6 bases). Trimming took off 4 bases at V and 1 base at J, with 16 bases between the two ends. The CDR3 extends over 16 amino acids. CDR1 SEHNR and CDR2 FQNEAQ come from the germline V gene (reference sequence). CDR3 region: CASSWVPGAANTEAFF. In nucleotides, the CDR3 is TGTGCCAGCAGCTGGGTTCCGGGGGCGGCGAACACTGAAGCTTTCTTT. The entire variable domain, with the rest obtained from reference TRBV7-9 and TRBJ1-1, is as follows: DTGVSQNPRHKITKRGQNVTFRCDPISEHNRLYWYRQTLGQGPEFLTYFQNEAQLEKSRLLSDRFSAERPKGSFSTLEIQRTEQGDSAMYLCASSWVPGAANTEAFFGQGTRLTVV.

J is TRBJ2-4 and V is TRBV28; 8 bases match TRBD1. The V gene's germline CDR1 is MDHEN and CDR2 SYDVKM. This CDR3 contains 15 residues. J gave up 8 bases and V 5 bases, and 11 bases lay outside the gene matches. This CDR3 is CASSPGGQGRDIQYF. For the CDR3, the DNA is TGTGCCAGCAGTCCCGGCGGACAGGGCAGAGACATTCAGTACTTC.

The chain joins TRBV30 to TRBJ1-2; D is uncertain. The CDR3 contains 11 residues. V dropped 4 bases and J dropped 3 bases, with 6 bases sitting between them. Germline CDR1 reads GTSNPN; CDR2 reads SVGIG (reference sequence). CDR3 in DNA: TGTGCCTGGATCAGTTACTATGGCTACACCTTC. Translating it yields CAWISYYGYTF.

This CDR3 is CSVGVGQANYGYTF. Written as DNA, the CDR3 is TGCAGCGTGGGGGTGGGACAAGCTAACTATGGCTACACCTTC. V and J are TRBV29-1 and TRBJ1-2, with D tentatively TRBD1 (6 bases). The CDR3 consists of 14 residues. Deletions cut 6 bases from V and 0 bases from J, with 14 bases between. Germline values: CDR1 SQVTM, CDR2 ANQGSEA.

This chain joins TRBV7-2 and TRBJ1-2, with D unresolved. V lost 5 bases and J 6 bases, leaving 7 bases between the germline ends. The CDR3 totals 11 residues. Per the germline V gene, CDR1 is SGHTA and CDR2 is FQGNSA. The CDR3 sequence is CASSRAHGYTF. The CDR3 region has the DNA TGTGCCAGCAGCCGCGCCCATGGCTACACCTTC.

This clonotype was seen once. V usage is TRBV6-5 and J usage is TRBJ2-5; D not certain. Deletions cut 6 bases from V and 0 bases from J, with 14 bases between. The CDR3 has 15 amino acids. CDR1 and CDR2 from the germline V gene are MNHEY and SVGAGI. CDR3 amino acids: CASSPGGWDQETQYF. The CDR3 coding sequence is TGTGCCAGCAGCCCCGGTGGATGGGACCAAGAGACCCAGTACTTC.

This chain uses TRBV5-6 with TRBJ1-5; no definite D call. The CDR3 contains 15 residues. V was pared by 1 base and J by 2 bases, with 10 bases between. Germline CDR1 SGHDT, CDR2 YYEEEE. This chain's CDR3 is CASSLSRGRNQPQHF. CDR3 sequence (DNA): TGTGCCAGCAGCTTGTCGCGCGGGCGCAATCAGCCCCAGCATTTT.

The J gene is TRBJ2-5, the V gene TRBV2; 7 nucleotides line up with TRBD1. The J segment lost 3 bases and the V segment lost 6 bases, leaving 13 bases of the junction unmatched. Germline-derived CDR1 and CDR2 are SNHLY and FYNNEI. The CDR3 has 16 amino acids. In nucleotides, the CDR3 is TGTGCCAGCAGCTACCCCCGGGACAGACAAAAAGAGACCCAGTACTTC. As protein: CASSYPRDRQKETQYF.

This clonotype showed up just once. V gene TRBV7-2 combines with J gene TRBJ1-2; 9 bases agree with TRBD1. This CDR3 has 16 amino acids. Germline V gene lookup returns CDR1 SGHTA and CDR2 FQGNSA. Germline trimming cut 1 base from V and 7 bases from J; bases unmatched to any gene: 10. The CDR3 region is CASSLETGGASSGYTF. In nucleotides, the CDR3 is TGTGCCAGCAGCTTAGAAACAGGGGGCGCGTCTAGTGGCTACACCTTC. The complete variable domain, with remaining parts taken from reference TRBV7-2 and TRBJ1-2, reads GAGVSQSPSNKVTEKGKDVELRCDPISGHTALYWYRQSLGQGLEFLIYFQGNSAPDKSGLPSDRFSAERTGGSVSTLTIQRTQQEDSAVYLCASSLETGGASSGYTFGSGTRLTVV.

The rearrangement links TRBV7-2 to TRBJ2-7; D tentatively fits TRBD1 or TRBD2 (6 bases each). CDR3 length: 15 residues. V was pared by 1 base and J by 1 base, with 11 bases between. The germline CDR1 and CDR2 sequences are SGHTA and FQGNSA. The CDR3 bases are TGTGCCAGCAGCTTAGGGCAGGGGAGGTCCTACGAGCAGTACTTC. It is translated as CASSLGQGRSYEQYF.

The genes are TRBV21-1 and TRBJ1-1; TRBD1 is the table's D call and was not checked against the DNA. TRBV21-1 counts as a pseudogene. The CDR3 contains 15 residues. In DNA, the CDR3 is TGTGCCAGCAGCAAAGCTAGGACAGAGAACACTGAAGCTTTCTTT. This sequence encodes CASSKARTENTEAFF.

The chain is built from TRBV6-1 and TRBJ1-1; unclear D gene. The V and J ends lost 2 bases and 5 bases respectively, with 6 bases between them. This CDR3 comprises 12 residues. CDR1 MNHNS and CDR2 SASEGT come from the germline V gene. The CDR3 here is CASSEMGTEAFF. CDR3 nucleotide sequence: TGTGCCAGCAGTGAAATGGGGACTGAAGCTTTCTTT.

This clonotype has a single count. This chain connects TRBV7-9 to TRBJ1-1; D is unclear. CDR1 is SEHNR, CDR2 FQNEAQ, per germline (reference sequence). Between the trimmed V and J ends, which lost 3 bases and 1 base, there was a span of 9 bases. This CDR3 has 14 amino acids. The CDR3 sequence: CASSLPIGNTEAFF. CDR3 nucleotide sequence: TGTGCCAGCAGCTTGCCTATAGGGAACACTGAAGCTTTCTTT.

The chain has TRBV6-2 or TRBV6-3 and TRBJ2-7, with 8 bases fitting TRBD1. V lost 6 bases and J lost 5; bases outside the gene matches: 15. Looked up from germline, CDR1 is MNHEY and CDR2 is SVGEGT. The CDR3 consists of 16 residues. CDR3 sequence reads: CASREGQGQESDEQYF. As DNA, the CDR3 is TGTGCCAGCAGGGAAGGACAGGGACAGGAGTCGGACGAGCAGTACTTC.

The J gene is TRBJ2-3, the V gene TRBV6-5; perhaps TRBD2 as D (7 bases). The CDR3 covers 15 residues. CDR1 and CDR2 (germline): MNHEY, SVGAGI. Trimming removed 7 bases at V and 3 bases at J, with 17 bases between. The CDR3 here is CASTPAGARTDTQYF. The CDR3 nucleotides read TGTGCCAGCACCCCCGCGGGGGCAAGGACAGATACGCAGTATTTT.

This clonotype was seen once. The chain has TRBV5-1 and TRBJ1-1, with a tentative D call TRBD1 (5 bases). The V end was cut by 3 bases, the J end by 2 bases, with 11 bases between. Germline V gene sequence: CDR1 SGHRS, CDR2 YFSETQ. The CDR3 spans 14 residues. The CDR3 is CASSSDSTNTEAFF. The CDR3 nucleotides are TGCGCCAGCAGCTCAGACAGCACAAACACTGAAGCTTTCTTT.

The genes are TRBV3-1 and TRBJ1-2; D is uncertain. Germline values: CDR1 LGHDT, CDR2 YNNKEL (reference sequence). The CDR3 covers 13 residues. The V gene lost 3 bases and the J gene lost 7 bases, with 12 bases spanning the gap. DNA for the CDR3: TGTGCCAGCAGCCACCCTCGGGTAGGTGGCTACACCTTC. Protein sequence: CASSHPRVGGYTF.

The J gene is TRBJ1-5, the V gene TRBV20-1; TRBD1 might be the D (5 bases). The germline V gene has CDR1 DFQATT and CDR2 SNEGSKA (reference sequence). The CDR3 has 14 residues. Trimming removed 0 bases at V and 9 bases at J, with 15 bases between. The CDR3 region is CSARDRDGGRPQHF. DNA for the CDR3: TGCAGTGCTAGAGACCGGGACGGGGGAAGGCCCCAGCATTTT.

The DNA for the CDR3 is TGCAGCGTTCAGGGGGGGATGGCCTACGAGCAGTACTTC. Translation gives CSVQGGMAYEQYF. V usage is TRBV29-1 and J usage is TRBJ2-7, with D perhaps matching TRBD1 or TRBD2 (7 bases each). The CDR3 is 13 residues long. Per the germline V gene, CDR1 is SQVTM and CDR2 is ANQGSEA. V was trimmed by 5 bases and J by 2 bases, leaving 13 bases between them.

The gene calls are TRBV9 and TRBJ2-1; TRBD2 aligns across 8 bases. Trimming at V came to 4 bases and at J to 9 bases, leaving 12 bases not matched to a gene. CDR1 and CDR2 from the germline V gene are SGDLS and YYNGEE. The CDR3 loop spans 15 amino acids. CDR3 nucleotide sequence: TGTGCCAGCAGCAATCCGGGGGGGCCCTTGGGTGAGCAGTTCTTC. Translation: CASSNPGGPLGEQFF.

CDR3 in amino acids: CASSPERGIAEAFF. In nucleotides, the CDR3 is TGTGCCAGCTCACCGGAAAGGGGGATAGCTGAAGCTTTCTTT. The chain couples TRBV18 to TRBJ1-1, with D possibly matching TRBD1 (6 bases). V gave up 3 bases and J gave up 6 bases, with 14 bases separating them. The CDR3 runs to 14 residues. CDR1 is KGHSH, CDR2 LQKENI, per germline.

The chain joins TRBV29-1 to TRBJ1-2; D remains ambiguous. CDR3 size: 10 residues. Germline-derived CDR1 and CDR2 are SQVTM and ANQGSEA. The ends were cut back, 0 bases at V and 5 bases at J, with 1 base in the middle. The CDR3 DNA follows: TGCAGCGTTGAAGATTATGGCTACACCTTC. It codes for CSVEDYGYTF.

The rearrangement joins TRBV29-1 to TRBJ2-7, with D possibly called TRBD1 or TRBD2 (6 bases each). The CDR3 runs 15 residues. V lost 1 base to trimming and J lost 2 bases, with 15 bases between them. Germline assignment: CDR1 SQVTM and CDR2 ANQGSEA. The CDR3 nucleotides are TGCAGCGTTGAAGGGGGGGCTAGCGAGGCCTACGAGCAGTACTTC. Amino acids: CSVEGGASEAYEQYF.

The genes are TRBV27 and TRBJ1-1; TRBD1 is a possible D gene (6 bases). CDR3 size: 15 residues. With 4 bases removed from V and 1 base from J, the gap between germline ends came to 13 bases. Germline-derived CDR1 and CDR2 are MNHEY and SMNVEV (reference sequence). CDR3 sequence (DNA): TGTGCCAGCAGTTCAGGGACATATCCGAACACTGAAGCTTTCTTT. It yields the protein CASSSGTYPNTEAFF.

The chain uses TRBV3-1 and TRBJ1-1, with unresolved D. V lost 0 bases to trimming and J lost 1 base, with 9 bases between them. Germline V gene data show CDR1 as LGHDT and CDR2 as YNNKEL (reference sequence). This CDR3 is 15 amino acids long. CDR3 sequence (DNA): TGTGCCAGCAGCCAAGATCTCGTGAGGAACACTGAAGCTTTCTTT. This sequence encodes CASSQDLVRNTEAFF.

For the CDR3, the DNA is TGCAGTACTCGGGGGGGCCTAGGGGACGAGCAGTACTTC. Translating gives CSTRGGLGDEQYF. This chain connects TRBV20-1 to TRBJ2-7, with TRBD2 matching over 8 bases. Trimming took 8 bases from V and 5 from J; bases not matched to a gene: 11. This CDR3 has 13 amino acids. CDR1 is DFQATT, CDR2 SNEGSKA, per germline (reference sequence).

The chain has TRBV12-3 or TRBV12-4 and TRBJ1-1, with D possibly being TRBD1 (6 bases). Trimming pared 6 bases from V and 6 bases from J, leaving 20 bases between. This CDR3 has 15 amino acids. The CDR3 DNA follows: TGTGCCAGCAGGGCTGGGGGGGCGCTTTTCTCTGAAGCTTTCTTT. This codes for CASRAGGALFSEAFF.